This T cell receptor (beta chain) stems from a study of T-cell reconstitution after alpha-beta-depleted transplantation in children. Study results and caveats: Some patients owed their high day-60 TCRbeta diversity to surviving recipient T cells and thymic progenitors. The authors attributed T-cell counts and diversity one year after transplant mostly to newly produced T cells. Where alpha-beta T cells came from about two months after transplant was reportedly several hundred expanded graft clones.

Preparation of the TCRbeta library was carried out with unique molecular identifiers. One entry per CDR3 protein results from TCRdb running MiXCR on the PCR reads. The sample contains 80,000 to 100,000 distinct CDR3 sequences, 23% of which appear only once. Germline trimming cut 0 bases from V and 5 bases from J; bases unmatched to any gene: 7. CDR3 length equals 16 residues. Germline lookup yields CDR1 LGHNA and CDR2 YSLEER. Details on this clonotype: What it binds is unknown.

The clonotype was recovered from a boy aged 2 to 10 with acute lymphoblastic leukemia, due to receive a stem cell transplant. The chain couples TRBV4-3 to TRBJ2-1, with TRBD2 matching over 7 bases. Sequenced here: PBMCs, sampled before TCRalphabeta/CD19-depleted stem cell transplant. The CDR3 nucleotides are TGCGCCAGCAGCCAAGATGGTGCGGGGGTTCACAATGAGCAGTTCTTC. This encodes CASSQDGAGVHNEQFF.